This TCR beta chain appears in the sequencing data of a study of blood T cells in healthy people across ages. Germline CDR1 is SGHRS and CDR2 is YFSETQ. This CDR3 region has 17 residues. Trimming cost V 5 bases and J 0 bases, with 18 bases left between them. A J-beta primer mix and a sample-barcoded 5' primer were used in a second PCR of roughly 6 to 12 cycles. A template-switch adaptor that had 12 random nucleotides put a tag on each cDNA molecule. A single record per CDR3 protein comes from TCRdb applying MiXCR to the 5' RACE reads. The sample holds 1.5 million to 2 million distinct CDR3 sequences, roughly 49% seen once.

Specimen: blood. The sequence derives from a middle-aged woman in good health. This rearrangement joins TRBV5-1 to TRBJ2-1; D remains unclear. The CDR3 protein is CASRPAPEVSSYNEQFF. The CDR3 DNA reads TGCGCCAGCAGACCGGCCCCCGAGGTAAGCTCCTACAATGAGCAGTTCTTC.